This TCR beta chain appears in the sequencing data of a study of graft-versus-host responses after intestinal transplantation. In the study overall: Every recipient underwent anti-thymocyte globulin induction, then tacrolimus and steroids for two to four years. Findings of the study overall: Clonal ratios of graft-versus-host to host-versus-graft in allografts were high for patients exhibiting graft-donor T cell macrochimerism.

The repertoire was sequenced with immunoSEQ multiplex PCR; TCRdb's copy has only in-frame clones and lacks some. The repertoire consists of tens of thousands of clones, with 80% to 95% occurring once and the leading ten covering around 0.49%. With respect to this clone: The antigen remains unidentified.

The CDR3 is 20 residues long. The V end lost 0 bases, the J end lost 0 bases, and 18 bases lay between the germline ends. CDR1 MNHEY and CDR2 SMNVEV come from the germline V gene (reference sequence). The source of this sequence is a human donor who received an intestinal transplant. This chain uses TRBV27 with TRBJ2-6, with D possibly TRBD1 on 6 matching bases. Here the sequenced sample was unstimulated CD8+ T cells sorted from spleen or lymph node cells, taken before intestinal transplant. DNA of the CDR3: TGTGCCAGCAGTTTATCGGGCCCGGGACACCTCATCTCTGGGGCCAACGTCCTGACTTTC. Translated: CASSLSGPGHLISGANVLTF. Looking up the rest from reference TRBV27 and TRBJ2-6 gives the full variable domain: EAQVTQNPRYLITVTGKKLTVTCSQNMNHEYMSWYRQDPGLGLRQIYYSMNVEVTDKGDVPEGYKVSRKEKRNFPLILESPSPNQTSLYFCASSLSGPGHLISGANVLTFGAGSRLTVL.